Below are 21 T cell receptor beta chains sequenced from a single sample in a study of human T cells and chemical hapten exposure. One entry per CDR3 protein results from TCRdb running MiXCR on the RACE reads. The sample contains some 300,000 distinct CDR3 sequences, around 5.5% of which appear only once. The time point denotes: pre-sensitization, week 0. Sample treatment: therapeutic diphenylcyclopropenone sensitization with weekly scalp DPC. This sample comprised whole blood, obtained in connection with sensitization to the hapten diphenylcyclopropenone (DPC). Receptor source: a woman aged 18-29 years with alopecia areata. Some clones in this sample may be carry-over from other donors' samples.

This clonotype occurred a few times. The CDR3: CASSFTGGARGYTF. CDR3 nucleotides: TGTGCCAGCAGCTTTACAGGGGGCGCACGTGGCTACACCTTC. The chain joins TRBV5-6 to TRBJ1-2, with TRBD1 identical over 9 bases. The CDR3 is 14 residues long. V lost 2 bases, J lost 7 bases, and 6 bases stayed unmatched. Per germline, CDR1 SGHDT and CDR2 YYEEEE.

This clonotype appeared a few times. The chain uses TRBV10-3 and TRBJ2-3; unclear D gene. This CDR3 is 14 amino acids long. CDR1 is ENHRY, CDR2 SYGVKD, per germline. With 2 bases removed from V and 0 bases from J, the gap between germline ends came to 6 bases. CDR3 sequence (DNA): TGTGCCATCAGTGAGCCCGACAGCACAGATACGCAGTATTTT. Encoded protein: CAISEPDSTDTQYF.

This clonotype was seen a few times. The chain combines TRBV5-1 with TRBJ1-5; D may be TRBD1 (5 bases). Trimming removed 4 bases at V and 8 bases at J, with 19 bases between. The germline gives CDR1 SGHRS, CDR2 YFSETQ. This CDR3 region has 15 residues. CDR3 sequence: CASSPRGTPREPQHF. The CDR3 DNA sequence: TGCGCCAGCAGCCCCCGGGGGACCCCAAGGGAGCCCCAGCATTTT.

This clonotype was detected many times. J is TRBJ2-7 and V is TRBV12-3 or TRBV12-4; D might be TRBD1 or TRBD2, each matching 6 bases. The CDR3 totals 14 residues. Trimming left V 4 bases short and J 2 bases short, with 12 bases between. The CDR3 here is CASSYGGPTYEQYF. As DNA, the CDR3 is TGTGCCAGCAGTTACGGGGGCCCCACCTACGAGCAGTACTTC.

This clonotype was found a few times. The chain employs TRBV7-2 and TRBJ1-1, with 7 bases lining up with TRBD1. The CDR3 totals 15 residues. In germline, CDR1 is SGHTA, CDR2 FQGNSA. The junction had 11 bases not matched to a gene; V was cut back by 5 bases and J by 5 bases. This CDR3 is CASSLTGEWGTEAFF. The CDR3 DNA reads TGTGCCAGCAGCCTCACAGGGGAATGGGGGACTGAAGCTTTCTTT.

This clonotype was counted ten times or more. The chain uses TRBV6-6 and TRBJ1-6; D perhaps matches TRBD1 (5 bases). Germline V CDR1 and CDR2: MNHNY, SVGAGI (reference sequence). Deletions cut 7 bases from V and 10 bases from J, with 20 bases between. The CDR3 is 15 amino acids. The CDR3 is CASNQNEGAVSPLHF. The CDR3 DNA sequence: TGTGCCAGCAATCAAAACGAAGGGGCCGTCTCACCCCTCCACTTT.

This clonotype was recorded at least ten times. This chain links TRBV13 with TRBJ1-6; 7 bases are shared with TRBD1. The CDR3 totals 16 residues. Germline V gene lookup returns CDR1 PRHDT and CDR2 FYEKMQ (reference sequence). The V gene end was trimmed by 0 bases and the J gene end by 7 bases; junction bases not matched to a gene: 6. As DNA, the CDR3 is TGTGCCAGCAGCTTAGGTGCCGGGACAGTAAATTCACCCCTCCACTTT. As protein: CASSLGAGTVNSPLHF.

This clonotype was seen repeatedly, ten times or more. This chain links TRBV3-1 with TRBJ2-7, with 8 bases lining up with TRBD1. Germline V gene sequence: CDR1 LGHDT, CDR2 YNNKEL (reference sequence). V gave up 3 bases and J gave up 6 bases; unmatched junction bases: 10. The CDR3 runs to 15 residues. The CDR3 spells CASSQIWQGAGEQYF. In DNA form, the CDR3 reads TGTGCCAGCAGCCAGATCTGGCAGGGGGCGGGCGAGCAGTACTTC.

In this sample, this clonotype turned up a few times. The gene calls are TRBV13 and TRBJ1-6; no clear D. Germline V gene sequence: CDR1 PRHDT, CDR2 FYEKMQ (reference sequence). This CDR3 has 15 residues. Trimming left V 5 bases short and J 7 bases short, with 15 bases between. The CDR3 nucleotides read TGTGCCAGCAGCATGGCAGACCCCTTCAATTCACCCCTCCACTTT. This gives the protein CASSMADPFNSPLHF.

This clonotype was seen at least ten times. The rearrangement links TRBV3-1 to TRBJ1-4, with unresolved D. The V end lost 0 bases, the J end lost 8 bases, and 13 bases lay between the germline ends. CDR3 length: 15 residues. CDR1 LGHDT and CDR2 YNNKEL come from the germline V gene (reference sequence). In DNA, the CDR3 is TGTGCCAGCAGCCAAGAGCGTGTGCTTGGAGAAAAACTGTTTTTT. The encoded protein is CASSQERVLGEKLFF.

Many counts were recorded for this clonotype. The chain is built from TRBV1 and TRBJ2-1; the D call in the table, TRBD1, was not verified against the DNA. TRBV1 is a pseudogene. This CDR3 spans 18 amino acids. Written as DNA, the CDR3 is TGCACCAGCAGCCAAGCCCGCCCCGACAGGTCTTGCTACAATGAGCAGTTCTTC. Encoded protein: CTSSQARPDRSCYNEQFF.

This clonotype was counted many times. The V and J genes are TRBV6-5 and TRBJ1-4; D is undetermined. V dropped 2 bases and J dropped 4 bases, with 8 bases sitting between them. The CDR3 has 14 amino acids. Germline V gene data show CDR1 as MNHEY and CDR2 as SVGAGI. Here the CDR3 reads CASSYLGNNEKLFF. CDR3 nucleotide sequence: TGTGCCAGCAGTTACCTGGGGAATAATGAAAAACTGTTTTTT.

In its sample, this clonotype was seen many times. CDR3 DNA sequence: TGTGCCAGCAGCTTCCTTAGGACCCAGTTCGATACGCAGTATTTT. It yields the protein CASSFLRTQFDTQYF. This chain uses TRBV7-8 with TRBJ2-3; D call uncertain. This CDR3 is built from 15 residues. The V gene lost 3 bases and the J gene lost 6 bases, with 16 bases spanning the gap. From germline, CDR1 is SGHVS and CDR2 FQNEAQ.

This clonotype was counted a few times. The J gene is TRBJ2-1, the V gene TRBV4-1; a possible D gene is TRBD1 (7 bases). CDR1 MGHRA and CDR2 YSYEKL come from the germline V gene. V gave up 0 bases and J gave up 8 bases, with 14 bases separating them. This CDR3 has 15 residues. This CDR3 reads CASSQEAQGGYEQFF. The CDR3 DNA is TGCGCCAGCAGCCAAGAAGCCCAGGGGGGTTATGAGCAGTTCTTC.

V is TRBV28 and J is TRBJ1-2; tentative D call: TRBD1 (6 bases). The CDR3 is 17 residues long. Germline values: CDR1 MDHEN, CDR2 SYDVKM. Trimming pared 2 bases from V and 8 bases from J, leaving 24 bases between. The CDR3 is CASSLRDKRGDLYGYTF. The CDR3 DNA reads TGTGCCAGCAGTTTAAGGGACAAGAGAGGAGACCTGTACGGCTACACCTTC.

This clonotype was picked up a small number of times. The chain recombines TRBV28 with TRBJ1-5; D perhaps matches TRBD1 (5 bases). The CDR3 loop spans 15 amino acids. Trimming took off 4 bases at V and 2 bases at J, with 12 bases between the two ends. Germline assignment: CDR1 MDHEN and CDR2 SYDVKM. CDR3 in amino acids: CASSSLGGGNQPQHF. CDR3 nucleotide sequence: TGTGCCAGCAGTTCCCTGGGGGGTGGCAATCAGCCCCAGCATTTT.

CDR3 DNA: TGTGCCAGCAGGAACCGGCAGGGACAGGGGTCCTACGAGCAGTACTTC. The encoded protein is CASRNRQGQGSYEQYF. This chain links TRBV21-1 with TRBJ2-7; TRBD1, the table's D call, was not compared with the DNA. TRBV21-1 is annotated as a pseudogene. The CDR3 is 16 amino acids.

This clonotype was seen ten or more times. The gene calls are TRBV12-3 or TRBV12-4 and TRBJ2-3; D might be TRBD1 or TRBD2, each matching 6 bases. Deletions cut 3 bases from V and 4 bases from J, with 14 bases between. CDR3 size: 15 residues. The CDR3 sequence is CASSFFSGAADTQYF. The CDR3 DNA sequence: TGTGCCAGCAGTTTTTTCTCGGGGGCTGCAGATACGCAGTATTTT.

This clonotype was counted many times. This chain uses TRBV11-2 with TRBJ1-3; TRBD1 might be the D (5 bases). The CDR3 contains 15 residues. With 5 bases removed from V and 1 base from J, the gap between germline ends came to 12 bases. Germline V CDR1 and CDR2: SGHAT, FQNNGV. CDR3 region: CASSPTWGSGNTIYF. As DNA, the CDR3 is TGTGCCAGCAGCCCCACTTGGGGGTCTGGAAACACCATATATTTT.

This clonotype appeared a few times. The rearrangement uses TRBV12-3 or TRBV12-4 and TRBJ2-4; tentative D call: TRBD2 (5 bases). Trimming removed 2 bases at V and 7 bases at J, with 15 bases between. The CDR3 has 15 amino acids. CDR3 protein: CASSLLSLSGNIQYF. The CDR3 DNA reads TGTGCCAGCAGTTTATTGTCCCTATCGGGGAACATTCAGTACTTC.

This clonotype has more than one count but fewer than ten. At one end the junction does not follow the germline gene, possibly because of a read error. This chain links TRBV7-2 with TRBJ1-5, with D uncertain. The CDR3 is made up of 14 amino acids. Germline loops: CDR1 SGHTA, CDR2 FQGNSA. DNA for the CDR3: TGTGCCAGCGGCTTAAGCCATAGCAATCAGCCCCAGCATTTT. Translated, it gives CASGLSHSNQPQHF.